A single T cell receptor beta chain is shown here with its context. The CDR3 consists of 14 residues. Germline CDR1 and CDR2: MNHEY and SMNVEV (reference sequence). Trimming took off 6 bases at V and 0 bases at J, with 9 bases between the two ends. The sample is drawn from a study of cytomegalovirus exposure and HLA in healthy donors. Primers: 60 Vbeta forward and 13 Jbeta reverse. Here immunoSEQ multiplex PCR was the method, and the copy in TCRdb shows in-frame clones only, minus some. The sample has roughly 140,000 clones, roughly 74% seen once. The sequencing input was PBMCs. The clonotype comes from a woman between 18 and 29 years old in good health and CMV-seropositive. The chain is built from TRBV27 and TRBJ1-3; the D is unclear. The CDR3 protein is CASSLASSGNTIYF. CDR3 DNA: TGTGCCAGCAGCCTGGCCAGCTCTGGAAACACCATATATTTT.